The 30 T cell receptor beta chains listed next were all sequenced from one sample in a study of shared clonotypes between healthy human individuals. Only in-frame clones appear in the TCRdb table, and some are missing; sequencing was by immunoSEQ multiplex PCR. The data contain about 820,000 clones, 90% to 95% of them singletons. Naive CD8 cells lacked CD45RO, underwent positive selection for CCR7 and left out terminally differentiated effector memory CD45RA+ cells. The sample taken for sequencing was naive CD8+ T cells sorted from blood. Receptors were obtained from a man in his thirties or forties in good health.

This clone was counted a single time. V usage is TRBV7-3 and J usage is TRBJ2-1; D might be TRBD2 (5 bases). V was clipped by 5 bases and J by 2 bases, with 7 bases between them. Looked up from germline, CDR1 is SGHTA and CDR2 is FQGTGA. The CDR3 is made up of 13 amino acids. DNA of the CDR3: TGTGCCAGCAGCATAGCGCCCTACAATGAGCAGTTCTTC. As protein: CASSIAPYNEQFF. Combining the CDR3 with reference TRBV7-3 and TRBJ2-1 gives the whole variable domain GAGVSQTPSNKVTEKGKYVELRCDPISGHTALYWYRQSLGQGPEFLIYFQGTGAADDSGLPNDRFFAVRPEGSVSTLKIQRTERGDSAVYLCASSIAPYNEQFFGPGTRLTVL.

The chain uses TRBV5-1 and TRBJ1-2; 7 bases are shared with TRBD1. J was trimmed by 8 bases and V by 1 base; bases with no gene match: 11. Germline V lookup: CDR1 SGHRS, CDR2 YFSETQ. The CDR3 has 15 residues. The CDR3 DNA sequence: TGCGCCAGCAGCTTGCAAAATGAGGGGGCAGAGGGCTACACCTTC. Translated: CASSLQNEGAEGYTF.

The V gene is TRBV28, the J gene TRBJ2-4; tentatively, D is TRBD2 (6 bases). The germline V gene has CDR1 MDHEN and CDR2 SYDVKM. This CDR3 is 16 amino acids long. Trimming removed 5 bases from V and 0 bases from J, with 14 bases in between. DNA for the CDR3: TGTGCCAGCAGTGGGCGGGATCTCGTAGCCAAAAACATTCAGTACTTC. It specifies CASSGRDLVAKNIQYF.

CDR3 coding DNA: TGTGCCAGCAGTCCCCTCACTACAGGGAACACCGGGGAGCTGTTTTTT. Amino acid sequence: CASSPLTTGNTGELFF. This rearrangement joins TRBV6-6 to TRBJ2-2; D may be TRBD1 (5 bases). The CDR3 is 16 residues long. From germline, CDR1 is MNHNY and CDR2 SVGAGI (reference sequence). The ends were cut back, 5 bases at V and 1 base at J, with 14 bases in the middle.

V is TRBV14 and J is TRBJ2-7, with 8 bases identical to TRBD1. There are 15 residues in the CDR3. CDR1 is SGHDN and CDR2 is FVKESK in the germline V gene. After removal of 5 bases from V and 2 bases from J, the junction contained 8 bases not matched to a gene. The CDR3 coding sequence is TGTGCCAGCAGCGAACGGGACAGGCCTCCCTACGAGCAGTACTTC. Protein sequence: CASSERDRPPYEQYF.

The gene calls are TRBV7-9 and TRBJ2-2; 9 bases are shared with TRBD2. Germline-derived CDR1 and CDR2 are SEHNR and FQNEAQ (reference sequence). This CDR3 has 15 amino acids. Losses at the gene ends were 5 bases for V and 5 bases for J; bases not matched to a gene: 6. CDR3 DNA sequence: TGTGCCAGCAGCCTTCGCGGGAGGGGTACCGGGGAGCTGTTTTTT. Amino acid sequence: CASSLRGRGTGELFF.

The gene calls are TRBV7-8 and TRBJ2-7; D possibly corresponds to TRBD1 (6 bases). Trimming took 5 bases from V and 6 from J, leaving 17 bases between them. This CDR3 has 14 amino acids. Germline V gene sequence: CDR1 SGHVS, CDR2 FQNEAQ. CDR3: CASSPNRVSGEQYF. CDR3 DNA sequence: TGTGCCAGCAGCCCCAACAGGGTGTCGGGCGAGCAGTACTTC.

The CDR3 DNA sequence: TGTGCCAGTAGTATCCTTCGGACAGCGGGCACTGAAGCTTTCTTT. Translating gives CASSILRTAGTEAFF. The gene calls are TRBV19 and TRBJ1-1, with TRBD1 as a possible D gene (6 bases). This CDR3 is built from 15 residues. V was clipped by 3 bases and J by 4 bases, with 15 bases between them. Looked up from germline, CDR1 is LNHDA and CDR2 is SQIVND (reference sequence).

The chain joins TRBV11-2 to TRBJ2-7; tentatively, D is TRBD2 (5 bases). This CDR3 spans 14 amino acids. With 4 bases removed from V and 0 bases from J, the gap between germline ends came to 10 bases. In germline, CDR1 is SGHAT, CDR2 FQNNGV. The chain's CDR3 is CASSSPGSSYEQYF. CDR3 sequence (DNA): TGTGCCAGCAGCTCCCCGGGGAGCTCCTACGAGCAGTACTTC.

The chain recombines TRBV4-2 with TRBJ1-6, with TRBD1 identical over 8 bases. The germline V gene has CDR1 LGHNA and CDR2 YNFKEQ. The V and J ends lost 1 base and 6 bases, in that order; junction bases with no gene match: 5. The CDR3 has 16 amino acids. CDR3 sequence: CASSQGTGPVNSPLHF. The CDR3 region has the DNA TGTGCCAGCAGCCAAGGGACAGGGCCGGTTAATTCACCCCTCCACTTT.

This clone showed up just a few times. The V call is TRBV4-1, the J call TRBJ1-1, with D possibly TRBD1 on 6 matching bases. This CDR3 is built from 14 residues. Per germline, CDR1 MGHRA and CDR2 YSYEKL. V lost 4 bases to trimming and J lost 5 bases, with 14 bases between them. In DNA, the CDR3 is TGCGCCAGCAGCCTAATAGGGGGAGTAACTGAAGCTTTCTTT. This codes for CASSLIGGVTEAFF.

The chain employs TRBV7-9 and TRBJ1-3; 10 nucleotides align to TRBD1. The CDR3 spans 17 residues. J was trimmed by 0 bases and V by 5 bases; bases with no gene match: 7. Germline V gives CDR1 SEHNR, CDR2 FQNEAQ (reference sequence). CDR3 coding DNA: TGTGCCAGCAGCCTTGGGACAGGGGCGTACTCTGGAAACACCATATATTTT. Encoded protein: CASSLGTGAYSGNTIYF.

This clone showed up just once. J is TRBJ1-4 and V is TRBV29-1, with D perhaps TRBD1 (5 bases). Trimming pared 0 bases from V and 1 base from J, leaving 9 bases between. The CDR3 length is 15 residues. Germline CDR1 and CDR2: SQVTM and ANQGSEA. The CDR3 spells CSVEDLTVTNEKLFF. The CDR3 DNA sequence: TGCAGCGTTGAAGATTTGACAGTAACTAATGAAAAACTGTTTTTT.

The V and J genes are TRBV4-3 and TRBJ2-4, with D maybe TRBD1 (5 bases). This CDR3 comprises 16 residues. The germline gives CDR1 LGHNA, CDR2 YSLEER. Deletions cut 0 bases from V and 1 base from J, with 10 bases between. The CDR3 coding sequence is TGCGCCAGCAGCCAAGATTACAGGCAGGCCAAAAACATTCAGTACTTC. Translating gives CASSQDYRQAKNIQYF.

The chain uses TRBV4-1 and TRBJ1-2, with D hard to call. The CDR3 covers 16 residues. Trimming left V 2 bases short and J 3 bases short, with 16 bases between. Germline-derived CDR1 and CDR2 are MGHRA and YSYEKL. CDR3 bases: TGCGCCAGCAGCCAATCAATCGTTGACGGCGACTATGGCTACACCTTC. The encoded protein is CASSQSIVDGDYGYTF.

This clone occurred a few times. The chain couples TRBV11-2 to TRBJ1-2, with a weak D call TRBD1 (5 bases). The CDR3 sequence is 11 residues long. V was cut by 10 bases and J by 7 bases, with 13 bases left in between. CDR1 is SGHAT, CDR2 FQNNGV, per germline. As DNA, the CDR3 is TGTGCCATCAGGAAGCAGGGTGGCTACACCTTC. Translation: CAIRKQGGYTF.

This clone was seen more than once but under ten times. This chain links TRBV19 with TRBJ1-5, with D maybe TRBD1 (5 bases). Per the germline V gene, CDR1 is LNHDA and CDR2 is SQIVND (reference sequence). This CDR3 has 15 residues. V shed 5 bases and J shed 3 bases, with 14 bases lying between them. The CDR3 protein is CASSEPGRYNQPQHF. CDR3 in DNA: TGTGCCAGTAGTGAACCGGGACGGTACAATCAGCCCCAGCATTTT.

Of note for this clone: This specimen includes other DNA sequences encoding the same CDR3. The DNA of the CDR3 is TGTGCCAGCAGCTCGAGGACTAGCGGGAGCCAAGAGACCCAGTACTTC. It yields the protein CASSSRTSGSQETQYF. The chain joins TRBV7-9 to TRBJ2-5; TRBD2 agrees at 13 bases. This CDR3 region has 16 residues. Germline trimming cut 4 bases from V and 1 base from J; bases unmatched to any gene: 3. Germline CDR1 is SEHNR and CDR2 is FQNEAQ (reference sequence).

The chain recombines TRBV6-6 with TRBJ1-5; D is uncertain. The CDR3 covers 13 residues. Germline V gene lookup returns CDR1 MNHNY and CDR2 SVGAGI (reference sequence). Trimming cost V 6 bases and J 9 bases, with 15 bases left between them. DNA of the CDR3: TGTGCCAGCAGCCCCTTCACGTCAGGGCCCCAGCATTTT. Protein sequence: CASSPFTSGPQHF.

The CDR3 region is CASLPGLGAEAFF. In DNA, the CDR3 is TGTGCCAGCCTACCGGGTCTTGGCGCCGAAGCTTTCTTT. The chain uses TRBV13 and TRBJ1-1, with D uncertain. Germline CDR1 and CDR2: PRHDT and FYEKMQ (reference sequence). The CDR3 contains 13 residues. Trimming left V 8 bases short and J 8 bases short, with 18 bases between.

The gene calls are TRBV10-3 and TRBJ2-1; TRBD2 aligns across 9 bases. The CDR3 runs 15 residues. CDR1 is ENHRY and CDR2 is SYGVKD in the germline V gene. J lost 2 bases, V lost 6 bases, and 5 bases had no gene match. The CDR3 reads CAISDSGRPYNEQFF. The CDR3 bases are TGTGCCATCAGCGATAGCGGGAGACCCTACAATGAGCAGTTCTTC.

This chain links TRBV5-1 with TRBJ1-4, with 8 bases that match TRBD1. The CDR3 extends over 15 amino acids. Germline lookup yields CDR1 SGHRS and CDR2 YFSETQ. V lost 4 bases, J lost 5 bases, and 7 bases stayed unmatched. The CDR3 DNA reads TGCGCCAGCAGCGCGCCCAGGGGGCCCAATGAAAAACTGTTTTTT. Translating it yields CASSAPRGPNEKLFF.

The chain carries TRBV29-1 and TRBJ2-2; maybe TRBD2 (6 bases). There are 12 residues in the CDR3. Germline values: CDR1 SQVTM, CDR2 ANQGSEA. The DNA of the CDR3 is TGCAGTGTAGGTCGGGGGACCGGGGAGCTGTTTTTT. It yields the protein CSVGRGTGELFF.

The chain employs TRBV7-9 and TRBJ1-4; D is undetermined. CDR1 and CDR2 from the germline V gene are SEHNR and FQNEAQ (reference sequence). This CDR3 is 15 amino acids long. V was shortened by 2 bases and J by 7 bases, with 14 bases between the two germline ends. This CDR3 reads CASSLYSEFGEKLFF. In nucleotides, the CDR3 is TGTGCCAGCAGCTTATACTCTGAGTTCGGTGAAAAACTGTTTTTT.

The chain joins TRBV28 to TRBJ1-1; D is ambiguous. Per the germline V gene, CDR1 is MDHEN and CDR2 is SYDVKM. V lost 8 bases and J 5 bases, leaving 9 bases between the germline ends. This CDR3 has 11 amino acids. Here the CDR3 DNA reads TGTGCCAGCGCACCGGGGACTGAAGCTTTCTTT. This encodes CASAPGTEAFF.

The chain uses TRBV6-6 and TRBJ2-2; no firm D call. V was shortened by 2 bases and J by 8 bases, with 12 bases between the two germline ends. The germline gives CDR1 MNHNY, CDR2 SVGAGI (reference sequence). CDR3 length equals 14 residues. The CDR3 loop reads CASSYPPIWGELFF. The CDR3 DNA reads TGTGCCAGCAGTTACCCACCCATCTGGGGGGAGCTGTTTTTT.

V is TRBV4-3 and J is TRBJ1-4, with a weak D call TRBD1 (6 bases). Trimming pared 1 base from V and 5 bases from J, leaving 11 bases between. The CDR3 length is 15 residues. Germline V gives CDR1 LGHNA, CDR2 YSLEER. CDR3 sequence: CASSQGTAPNEKLFF. CDR3 nucleotide sequence: TGCGCCAGCAGCCAAGGGACAGCTCCGAATGAAAAACTGTTTTTT.

The CDR3: CASSLGMSSYEQYF. The CDR3, as DNA: TGTGCCAGCAGCTTGGGCATGAGCTCCTACGAGCAGTACTTC. V is TRBV5-6 and J is TRBJ2-7; D is unclear. CDR1 SGHDT and CDR2 YYEEEE come from the germline V gene. Trimming stripped 0 bases from V and 0 bases from J, with 7 bases between. This CDR3 comprises 14 residues.

The rearrangement links TRBV18 to TRBJ2-1; 7 nucleotides agree with TRBD2. The V gene's germline CDR1 is KGHSH and CDR2 LQKENI. The CDR3 covers 19 residues. Unmatched junction bases numbered 20, after V lost 2 bases and J lost 7 bases. Here the CDR3 reads CASSPRSSVAGEVWNEQFF. For the CDR3, the DNA is TGTGCCAGCTCACCAAGAAGTAGCGTAGCGGGTGAGGTGTGGAATGAGCAGTTCTTC.

The chain employs TRBV18 and TRBJ2-4; D call uncertain. The germline V gene has CDR1 KGHSH and CDR2 LQKENI. V was cut by 3 bases and J by 0 bases, with 9 bases left in between. This CDR3 spans 15 amino acids. DNA for the CDR3: TGTGCCAGCTCACCGGGGTTCGTAGCCAAAAACATTCAGTACTTC. Amino acids: CASSPGFVAKNIQYF. The complete variable domain, with remaining parts taken from reference TRBV18 and TRBJ2-4, reads NAGVMQNPRHLVRRRGQEARLRCSPMKGHSHVYWYRQLPEEGLKFMVYLQKENIIDESGMPKERFSAEFPKEGPSILRIQQVVRGDSAAYFCASSPGFVAKNIQYFGAGTRLSVL.